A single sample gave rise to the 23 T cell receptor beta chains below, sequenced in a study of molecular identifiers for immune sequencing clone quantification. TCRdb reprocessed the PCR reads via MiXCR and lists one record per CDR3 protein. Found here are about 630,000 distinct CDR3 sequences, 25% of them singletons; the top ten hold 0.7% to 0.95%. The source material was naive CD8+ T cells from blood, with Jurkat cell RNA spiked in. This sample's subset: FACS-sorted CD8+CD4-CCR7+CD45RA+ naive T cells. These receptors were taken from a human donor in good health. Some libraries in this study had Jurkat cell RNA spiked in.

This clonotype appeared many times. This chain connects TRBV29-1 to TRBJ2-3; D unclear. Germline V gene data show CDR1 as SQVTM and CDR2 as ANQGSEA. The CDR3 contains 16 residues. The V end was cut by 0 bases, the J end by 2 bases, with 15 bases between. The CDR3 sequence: CSVEEGWQISTDTQYF. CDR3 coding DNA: TGCAGCGTTGAAGAGGGATGGCAGATATCCACAGATACGCAGTATTTT.

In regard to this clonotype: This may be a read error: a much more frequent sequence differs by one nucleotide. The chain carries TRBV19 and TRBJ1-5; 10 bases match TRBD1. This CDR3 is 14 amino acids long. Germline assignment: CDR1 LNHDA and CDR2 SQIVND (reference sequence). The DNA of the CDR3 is TGTGCCAGCTGGGGACAGGGGAACAATCCGCCCCAGCATTTT. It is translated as CASWGQGNNPPQHF.

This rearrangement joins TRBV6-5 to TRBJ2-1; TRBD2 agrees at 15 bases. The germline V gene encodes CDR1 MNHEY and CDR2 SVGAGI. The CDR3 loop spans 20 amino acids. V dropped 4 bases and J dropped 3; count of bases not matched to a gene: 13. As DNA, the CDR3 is TGTGCCAGCAGTTCTGGGACAGGGGGACTAGCGGGAGGTCTCTACAATGAGCAGTTCTTC. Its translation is CASSSGTGGLAGGLYNEQFF.

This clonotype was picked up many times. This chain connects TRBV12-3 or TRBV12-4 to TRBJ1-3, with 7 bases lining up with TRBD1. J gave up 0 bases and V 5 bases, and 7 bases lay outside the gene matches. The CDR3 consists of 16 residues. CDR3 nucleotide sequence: TGTGCCAGCAGTGCATCGGGACAGCACTCTGGAAACACCATATATTTT. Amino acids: CASSASGQHSGNTIYF.

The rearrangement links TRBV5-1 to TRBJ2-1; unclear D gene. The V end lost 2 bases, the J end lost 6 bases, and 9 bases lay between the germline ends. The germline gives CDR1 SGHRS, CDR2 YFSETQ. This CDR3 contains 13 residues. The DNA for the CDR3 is TGCGCCAGCAGCTTCGGACGAACCAATGAGCAGTTCTTC. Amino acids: CASSFGRTNEQFF. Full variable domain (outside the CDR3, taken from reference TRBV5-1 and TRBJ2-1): KAGVTQTPRYLIKTRGQQVTLSCSPISGHRSVSWYQQTPGQGLQFLFEYFSETQRNKGNFPGRFSGRQFSNSRSEMNVSTLELGDSALYLCASSFGRTNEQFFGPGTRLTVL.

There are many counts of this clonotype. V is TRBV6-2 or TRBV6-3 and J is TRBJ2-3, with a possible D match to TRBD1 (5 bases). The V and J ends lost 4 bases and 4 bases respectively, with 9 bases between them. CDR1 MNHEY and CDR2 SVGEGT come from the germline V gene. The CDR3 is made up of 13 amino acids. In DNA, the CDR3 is TGTGCCAGCAGTTTGTGGGGCGCAGATACGCAGTATTTT. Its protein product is CASSLWGADTQYF.

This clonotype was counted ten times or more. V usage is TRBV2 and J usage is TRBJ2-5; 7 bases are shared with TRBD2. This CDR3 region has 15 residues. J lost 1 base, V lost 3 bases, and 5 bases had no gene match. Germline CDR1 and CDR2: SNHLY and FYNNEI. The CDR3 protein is CASSDLAGVQETQYF. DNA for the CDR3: TGTGCCAGCAGTGATTTAGCGGGCGTCCAAGAGACCCAGTACTTC.

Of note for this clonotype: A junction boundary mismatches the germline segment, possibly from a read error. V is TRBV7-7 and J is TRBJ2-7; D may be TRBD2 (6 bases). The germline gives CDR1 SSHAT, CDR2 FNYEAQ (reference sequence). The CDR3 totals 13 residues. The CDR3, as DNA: TGTGCTAGCAGCTTGGACGGGAGCAACGAGCAGTACTTC. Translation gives CASSLDGSNEQYF. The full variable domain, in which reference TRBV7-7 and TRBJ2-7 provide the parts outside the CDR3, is GAGVSQSPRYKVTKRGQDVTLRCDPISSHATLYWYQQALGQGPEFLTYFNYEAQPDKSGLPSDRFSAERPEGSISTLTIQRTEQRDSAMYRCASSLDGSNEQYFGPGTRLTVT.

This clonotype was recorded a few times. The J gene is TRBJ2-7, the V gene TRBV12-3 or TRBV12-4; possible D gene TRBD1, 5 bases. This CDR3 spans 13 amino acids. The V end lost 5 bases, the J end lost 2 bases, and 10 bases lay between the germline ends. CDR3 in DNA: TGTGCCAGCAGTGACAGCTCTCCCTACGAGCAGTACTTC. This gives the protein CASSDSSPYEQYF.

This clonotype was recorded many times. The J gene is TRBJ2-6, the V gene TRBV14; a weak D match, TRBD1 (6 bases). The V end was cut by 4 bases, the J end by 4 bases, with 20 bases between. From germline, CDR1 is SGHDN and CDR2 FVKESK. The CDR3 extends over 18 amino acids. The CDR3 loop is CASSLSLPGETGANVLTF. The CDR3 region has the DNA TGTGCCAGCAGCCTATCACTCCCAGGGGAAACAGGGGCCAACGTCCTGACTTTC. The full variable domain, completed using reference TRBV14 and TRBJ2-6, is EAGVTQFPSHSVIEKGQTVTLRCDPISGHDNLYWYRRVMGKEIKFLLHFVKESKQDESGMPNNRFLAERTGGTYSTLKVQPAELEDSGVYFCASSLSLPGETGANVLTFGAGSRLTVL.

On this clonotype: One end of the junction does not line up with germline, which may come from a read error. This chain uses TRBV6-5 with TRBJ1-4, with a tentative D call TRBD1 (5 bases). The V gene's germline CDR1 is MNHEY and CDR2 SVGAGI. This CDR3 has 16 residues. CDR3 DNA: TGTGCCAGCAGTTACTCGATCCTTGCAGGGAATGAAAGACTGTTATTT. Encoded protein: CASSYSILAGNERLLF.

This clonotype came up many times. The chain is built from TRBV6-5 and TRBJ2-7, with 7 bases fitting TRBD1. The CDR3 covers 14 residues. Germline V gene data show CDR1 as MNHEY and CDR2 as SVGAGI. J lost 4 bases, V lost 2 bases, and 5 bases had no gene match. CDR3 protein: CASSYIGGNYEQYF. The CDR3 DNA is TGTGCCAGCAGTTACATAGGGGGCAATTACGAGCAGTACTTC.

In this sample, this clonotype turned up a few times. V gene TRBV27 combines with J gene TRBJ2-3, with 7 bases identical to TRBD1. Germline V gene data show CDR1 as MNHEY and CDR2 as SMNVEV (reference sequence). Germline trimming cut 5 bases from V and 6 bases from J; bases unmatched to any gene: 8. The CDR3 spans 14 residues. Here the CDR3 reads CASSPRQGRDTQYF. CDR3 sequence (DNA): TGTGCCAGCAGTCCACGACAGGGTCGGGATACGCAGTATTTT.

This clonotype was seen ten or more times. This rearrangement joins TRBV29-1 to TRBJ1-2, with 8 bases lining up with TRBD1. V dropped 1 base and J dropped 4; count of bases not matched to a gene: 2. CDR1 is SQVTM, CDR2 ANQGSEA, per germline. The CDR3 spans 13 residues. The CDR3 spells CSVEGQGAYGYTF. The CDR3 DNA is TGCAGCGTTGAAGGGCAGGGGGCCTATGGCTACACCTTC.

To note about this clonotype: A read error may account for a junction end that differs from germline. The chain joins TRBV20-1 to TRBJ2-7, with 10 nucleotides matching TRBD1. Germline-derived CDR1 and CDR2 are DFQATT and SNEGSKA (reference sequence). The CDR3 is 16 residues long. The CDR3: CGARPGTGAIIYEQYF. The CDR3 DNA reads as TGCGGTGCTAGGCCGGGGACAGGGGCCATCATCTACGAGCAGTACTTC.

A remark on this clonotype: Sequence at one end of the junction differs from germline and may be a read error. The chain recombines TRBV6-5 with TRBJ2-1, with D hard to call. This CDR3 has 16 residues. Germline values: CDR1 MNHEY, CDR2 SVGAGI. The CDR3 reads CASRYYPNGPDNEQFF. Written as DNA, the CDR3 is TGTGCCAGCAGATACTATCCTAACGGACCCGACAATGAGCAGTTCTTC.

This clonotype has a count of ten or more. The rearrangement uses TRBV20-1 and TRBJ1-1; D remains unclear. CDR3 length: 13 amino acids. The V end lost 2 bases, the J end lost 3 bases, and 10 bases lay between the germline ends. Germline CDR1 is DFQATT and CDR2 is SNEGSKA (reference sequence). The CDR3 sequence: CSARRGEYTEAFF. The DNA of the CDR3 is TGCAGTGCTAGACGCGGGGAATACACTGAAGCTTTCTTT.

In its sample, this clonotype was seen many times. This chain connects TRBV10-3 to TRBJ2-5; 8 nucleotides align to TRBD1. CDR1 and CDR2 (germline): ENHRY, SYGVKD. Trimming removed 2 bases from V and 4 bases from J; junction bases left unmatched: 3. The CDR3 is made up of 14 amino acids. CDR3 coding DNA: TGTGCCATCAGTGAGGGCAGGGGGCGAGAGACCCAGTACTTC. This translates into CAISEGRGRETQYF.

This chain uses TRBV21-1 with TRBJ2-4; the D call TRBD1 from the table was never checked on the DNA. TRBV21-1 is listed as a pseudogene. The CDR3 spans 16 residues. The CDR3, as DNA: TGTGCCAGCGGCAAAATGGCAGGGGAATTGGAAAACATTCAGTACTTC. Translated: CASGKMAGELENIQYF.

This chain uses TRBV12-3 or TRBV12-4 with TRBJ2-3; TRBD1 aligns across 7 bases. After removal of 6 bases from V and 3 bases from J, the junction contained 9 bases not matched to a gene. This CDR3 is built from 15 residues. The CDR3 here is CASRSTGYGTDTQYF. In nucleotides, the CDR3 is TGTGCCAGCAGGTCGACAGGGTACGGAACAGATACGCAGTATTTT.

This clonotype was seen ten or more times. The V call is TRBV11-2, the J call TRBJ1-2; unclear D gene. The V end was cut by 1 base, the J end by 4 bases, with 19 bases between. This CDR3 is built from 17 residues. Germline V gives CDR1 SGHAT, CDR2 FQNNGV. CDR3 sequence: CASSLGDLNPEPYGYTF. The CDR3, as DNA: TGTGCCAGCAGCTTAGGGGATTTAAACCCCGAGCCCTATGGCTACACCTTC.

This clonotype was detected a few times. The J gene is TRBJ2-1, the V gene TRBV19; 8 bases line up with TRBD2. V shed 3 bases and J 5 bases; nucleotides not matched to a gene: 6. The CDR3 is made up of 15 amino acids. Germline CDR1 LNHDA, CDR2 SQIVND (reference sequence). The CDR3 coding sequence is TGTGCCAGTAGTATCTCGGCGGGGGGCCACAATGAGCAGTTCTTC. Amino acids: CASSISAGGHNEQFF.

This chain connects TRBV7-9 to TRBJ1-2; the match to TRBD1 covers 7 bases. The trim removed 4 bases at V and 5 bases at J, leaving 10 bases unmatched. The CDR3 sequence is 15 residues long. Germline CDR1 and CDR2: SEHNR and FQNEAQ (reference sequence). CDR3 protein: CASSSSRDSKYGYTF. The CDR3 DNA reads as TGTGCCAGCAGCTCCAGCCGGGACAGTAAATATGGCTACACCTTC.